This T cell receptor (beta chain) was retrieved from a study of tumor-infiltrating lymphocytes in primary liver carcinoma. With around 500 ng total RNA as template and a constant-region primer, TCR beta cDNA was made. Three rounds of nested multiplex PCR with slightly modified ARM-PCR produced TCR beta libraries. Use of TRBV1-TRBV30 forward primers with a C-beta reverse primer characterized the first two PCR rounds, which lasted about 9 cycles each. From the multiplex PCR reads, TCRdb called clonotypes with MiXCR, one entry per CDR3 protein. The data contain roughly 190,000 distinct CDR3 sequences, about 85% of them singletons. Unsorted bulk tissue (roughly 17-33 mg) underwent RNA and DNA co-extraction. The germline V gene encodes CDR1 SGHNT and CDR2 YYREEE (reference sequence). The CDR3 consists of 12 residues. There are a few counts of this clonotype.

The sequence was collected from a man aged 35-49 years with primary liver carcinoma and hepatitis B virus infection. Specimen: tumor tissue from primary liver carcinoma. The gene calls are TRBV5-4 and TRBJ1-6, with 9 bases matching TRBD1. DNA for the CDR3: TGTACTAGCACCGGACAGGGGTCACCCCTCCACTTT. As protein: CTSTGQGSPLHF.